One TCR beta chain is described in this entry. The CDR3 spans 14 residues. V was cut by 0 bases and J by 4 bases, with 9 bases left in between. From germline, CDR1 is LGHDT and CDR2 YNNKEL (reference sequence). The data were taken from a study of blood T cell repertoires in COVID-19. On the study more broadly: From T cells, B-cell-depleted T cells, or PBMCs came the material, which was cDNA or gDNA.

In the original processing: Amplification with reference gene primers provided the estimates of nucleated cell counts. Libraries were prepared by immunoSEQ multiplex PCR; TCRdb keeps only in-frame clonotypes and omits some of them. D and trimming come from the DNA, and the V and J calls and clone size come from that table. This table has roughly 220,000 clones, 80% to 85% appearing once. This receptor was taken from an older woman with acute or convalescent COVID-19. The chain uses TRBV3-1 (or the pseudogene TRBV3-2) and TRBJ1-2; D remains unclear. The specimen was peripheral blood. The CDR3 reads CASSQEHASYGYTF. Written as DNA, the CDR3 is TGTGCCAGCAGCCAAGAGCACGCGAGCTATGGCTACACCTTC.